This is a list of T cell receptor beta chains from one sample in a study of identical twins. MiXCR was run by TCRdb on the 5' RACE reads, yielding one entry per CDR3 protein. The repertoire holds just over 450,000 distinct CDR3 sequences, with approximately 15% as singletons. This sample was shared with a second study, whose subject was yellow fever vaccine responses in identical twins.

Sequenced sample: CD4+ T cells sorted from blood. The receptors were sampled from a woman aged 18-29 years in good health. Both conserved end residues are part of each CDR3. Each record gives: V gene, J gene, clone size, D gene, CDR3 protein, CDR3 DNA. The D gene is left open where the match is weak. Rows may omit the clone size; those that give it use once, few, many or a size class.

TRBV15,TRBJ2-5,-,-,CATSREVIEETQYF,TGTGCCACCAGCAGAGAGGTGATAGAAGAGACCCAGTACTTC
TRBV12-3/TRBV12-4,TRBJ2-1,few,-,CASSLRLGQFF,TGTGCCAGCAGTTTGAGATTGGGGCAGTTCTTC
TRBV9,TRBJ2-7,few,-,CASSVGLDSYEQYF,TGTGCCAGCAGCGTCGGGCTGGACTCCTACGAGCAGTACTTC
TRBV6-1,TRBJ1-1,-,-,CASSPGGLMNTEAFF,TGTGCCAGCAGCCCCGGCGGGCTGATGAACACTGAAGCTTTCTTT
TRBV3-1,TRBJ2-4,-,-,CASSQEYRAKNIQYF,TGTGCCAGCAGCCAGGAATATCGCGCCAAAAACATTCAGTACTTC
TRBV5-5,TRBJ2-1,few,-,CASSPLGLRVNEQFF,TGTGCCAGCAGCCCCCTGGGTCTAAGGGTCAATGAGCAGTTCTTC
TRBV5-1,TRBJ2-1,-,-,CASNDVRAVNNEQFF,TGCGCCAGCAATGATGTGAGGGCCGTTAACAATGAGCAGTTCTTC
TRBV7-9,TRBJ1-2,few,-,CASSLHSYGYTF,TGTGCCAGCAGCCTACATAGCTATGGCTACACCTTC
TRBV12-3/TRBV12-4,TRBJ2-4,few,-,CASSHRVIAKNIQYF,TGTGCCAGCAGCCACAGGGTTATAGCCAAAAACATTCAGTACTTC
TRBV4-3,TRBJ2-3,few,-,CASSQGSGRADTQYF,TGCGCCAGCAGCCAGGGGAGCGGTCGGGCAGATACGCAGTATTTT
TRBV19,TRBJ2-1,-,TRBD2,CASSMSSGSLNNEQFF,TGTGCCAGTAGTATGAGTAGCGGGAGTCTGAACAATGAGCAGTTCTTC
TRBV6-2/TRBV6-3,TRBJ2-5,-,TRBD1,CASSSRDRSQETQYF,TGTGCCAGCAGTTCTCGGGACAGGAGTCAAGAGACCCAGTACTTC
TRBV4-3,TRBJ1-1,-,-,CASSLYPGTEAFF,TGCGCCAGCAGCCTTTACCCCGGGACTGAAGCTTTCTTT